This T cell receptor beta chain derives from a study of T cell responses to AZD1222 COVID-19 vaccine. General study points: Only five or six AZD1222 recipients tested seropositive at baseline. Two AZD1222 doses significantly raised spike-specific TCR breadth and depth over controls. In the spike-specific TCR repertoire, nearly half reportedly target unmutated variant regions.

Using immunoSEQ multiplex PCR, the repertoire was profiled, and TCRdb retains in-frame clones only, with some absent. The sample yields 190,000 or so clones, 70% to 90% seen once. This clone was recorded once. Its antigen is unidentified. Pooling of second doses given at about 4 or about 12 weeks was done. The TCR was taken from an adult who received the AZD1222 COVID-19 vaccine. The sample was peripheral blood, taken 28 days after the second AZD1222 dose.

In nucleotides, the CDR3 is TGTGCCAGCAGCCTCTTTGATGTCTCGGGGAATTCACCCCTCCACTTT. It specifies CASSLFDVSGNSPLHF. The chain is built from TRBV9 and TRBJ1-6, with D unclear. Germline CDR1 is SGDLS and CDR2 is YYNGEE. The CDR3 sequence is 16 residues long. With 4 bases removed from V and 7 bases from J, the gap between germline ends came to 18 bases.